This T cell receptor beta chain originates from a study of cytomegalovirus exposure and HLA in healthy donors (dated by TCRdb to 2017 to 2019). Context from the whole study: An earlier analysis of a few hundred of the donors reported under 300 Gb of sequence data and 100 million to 120 million unique TCR beta sequences obtained from around 180 million T cells. Roughly 5 DR-DQ haplotypes were handled as single units for association and clustering, since linkage in the cohort was strong. An earlier analysis of around 580 of the donors used high-throughput TCR beta sequencing to judge whether each TCR beta V gene segment behaved as functional or pseudogenic. Of the 300 to 500 genotyped donors, roughly 76% were placed in the genetic ancestry cluster associated with self-reported Caucasian donors. The T cell repertoires of several hundred subjects were profiled by immunosequencing and related to cytomegalovirus serostatus. Both class I and class II loci were covered by HLA typing, at four-digit resolution. The number of donors typed differed by locus, with 629-630 for A, B, C, DRB1 and DQB1, approximately 500 for DQA1, about 610 for DPA1, and some 440 for DPB1. In the later analysis, no new phenotypic data were used to find candidate immune exposures; instead, reliance was placed on TCR beta sequences and their occurrence across donors. An early release that covered about 600 HLA-typed donors contained approximately 300 gigabases of sequencing data and tens of millions of unique TCR sequences. In a later genetic analysis, genome-wide SNP genotypes for about 65% of the roughly 670 donors were used, and that subset was treated as a discovery cohort. In addition to the first cohort of about 650 subjects, a separate validation cohort of 100 to 150 different subjects was used. To predict cytomegalovirus infection status, the study combined high-throughput TCR immunosequencing, statistical association of individual TCRs with disease status, and machine learning. The study aimed to test whether signatures of past pathogen exposure could be identified by cataloging public T cell receptors. All discovery cohort repertoires had been generated on a single sequencing platform. On average, about 200,000 unique TCR beta nucleotide sequences were sequenced per donor among 350 to 400 genotyped donors of the cohort, with about 19% of those sequences being non-productive. Alongside the repertoire data, information on donor age, sex, ethnicity and CMV serostatus was compiled. A later analysis re-analyzed previously published TCR beta repertoires from 500 to 700 donors and added high-resolution HLA genotyping to study TCR occurrence patterns.

Study-level results and caveats: Because some donors lacked HLA typing at each locus, the association tests relied only on the typed subset. A later analysis associated about 17,000 TCR beta sequences with specific HLA alleles at a false discovery rate of 0.05. The study gave a list of 150 to 200 TCR beta chains associated with cytomegalovirus. Correlated functional status among segregating V segments might reflect linkage disequilibrium, but an unknown experimental factor could not be ruled out. According to a later analysis, most CMV-associated TCR beta chains appeared to be HLA-restricted, and the HLA associations seemed to be driven largely by CMV exposure. In vitro tests confirmed that a few of the cytomegalovirus-associated TCR beta chains recognize cytomegalovirus antigens. The only immune exposure information available for the cohort was CMV serostatus. Most TCR sequences were seen in very few donors, while some public TCRs were found in many individuals. According to the authors, the approach could potentially be generalized to other disease states and immunological phenotypes. Only TCR beta chains were sequenced in this cohort, and the absence of alpha or paired-chain data limited detectable features. Assigning TCR associations to individual alleles was difficult when HLA alleles, especially DR and DQ, strongly co-occurred. A group of highly shared sequence variants was considered likely to be a technical artifact of the sequencing pipeline. A further reported finding was that TCR beta sequences accurately predicted the HLA-A and HLA-B alleles for most subjects in the first cohort. In a later analysis, HLA-associated TCR beta chains showed more clonal expansion and lower generation probabilities than non-associated chains that were equally common. Approximately 16 rarely observed V segments, including chromosome 9 orphons, were excluded from the earlier analysis of some 590 of the donors because counts were too low. V-gene and J-gene trimming of TCR beta chains was associated with a missense DCLRE1C variant in a later genetic analysis, and the association was replicated in an independent cohort. In a later analysis, the rate of TCR association differed among HLA loci, with DRB1 alleles having the most associated TCRs and HLA-C alleles having the fewest. Compared with the roughly 600-donor mean, donors in an Asian-associated ancestry cluster had fewer N-insertions in productive TCRs, according to a later genetic analysis. An earlier analysis of around 540 of the donors showed that most TCR beta V segments appeared in productive rearrangements either about 87% or about 30% of the time, which broadly matched IMGT annotations. Several of the top co-occurrence clusters appeared to be linked to parvovirus B19, influenza, CMV and Epstein-Barr virus, according to a later analysis. Sequencing depth was assumed to be roughly uniform across donors in the presence/absence analyses, though that assumption may not hold. The classifier was reported to diagnose cytomegalovirus status with high specificity and sensitivity in both the original and validation cohorts.

In total, 630 or so healthy bone marrow donors made up the cohort. At the time of sampling, all cohort members were nominally healthy, though unrecorded immune exposures were likely present. The donor was CMV seronegative and belonged to the group of 320 or so seronegative cohort members. A peripheral blood sample was provided by each donor, and peripheral blood mononuclear cells were used for TCR beta sequencing. The Qiagen DNeasy Blood Extraction Kit was used to extract genomic DNA from the blood cell samples. The table lists this clone with a few counts. Which antigen it targets is not known. The sample holds no much larger clone one base away, and base qualities are not on file. Library preparation was by the immunoSEQ multiplex PCR assay. A mixture of 60 forward primers for TCR Vbeta segments and 13 reverse primers for TCR Jbeta segments was used in the multiplex PCR. A multiplex PCR assay on genomic DNA amplified the CDR3 region of rearranged TCR beta genes. The amplified TCR beta libraries were sequenced on the Illumina HiSeq System as 87-base-pair reads. The published analysis was carried out like this. A later analysis counted around 72 million unique TCR beta chains across the 690 or so repertoires, and around 9.9 million of these chains were shared by at least two donors. A nearest-neighbor algorithm error-corrected the raw reads and collapsed the reads into unique sequences, merging closely related sequences to remove PCR and sequencing errors. CDR3 sequences were aligned to IMGT reference sequences to assign V, D and J gene segments. For a sequence to be retained, at least a six-nucleotide match to both a V gene segment and a J gene segment was required. Rearrangements were called productive when the CDR3 lacked stop codons and stayed in frame with V and J; all others were non-productive. CDR3 was defined according to IMGT convention as the region running from the second conserved V-encoded cysteine to the conserved J-encoded phenylalanine. Sequences without an unambiguous match to a single V gene segment were excluded from the earlier analysis of about 600 of the donors. An earlier analysis of a few hundred of the donors called V segments functional above 56.7% productive rearrangements and segregating when the between-donor standard deviation exceeded 5%. To diagnose cytomegalovirus status from the catalog of TCR beta chain sequences, a statistical classification framework was built. In a later analysis, V and J genes were assigned by comparing TCR nucleotide sequences against IMGT/GENE-DB human TR gene sequences. Using the TCRdist pipeline, a later analysis assigned CDR3 sequences along with most-parsimonious VDJ recombination scenarios. A later analysis defined each TCR beta chain by its CDR3 amino acid sequence plus V-gene family, and excluded reads lacking a unique V-gene family. A later analysis removed 500 to 650 highly shared, low-generation-probability nucleotide sequences to deal with suspected cross-contamination and a sequencing artifact. In a later analysis, a clonal expansion index for each public chain was calculated from normalized within-repertoire ranks of inferred template counts. In a later analysis, generation probabilities were computed using a VDJ recombination model fitted to out-of-frame rearrangements, and the results were checked against IGoR. A later analysis scored TCR-TCR, TCR-HLA and TCR-CMV co-occurrence with hypergeometric tests, applying a repertoire-size bias correction to TCR pairs. False discovery rates were estimated in a later analysis by permuting HLA or CMV assignments 20 times. In a later analysis, co-occurring TCRs were grouped using DBSCAN, and TCRdist sequence similarity was added for clustering within HLA-allele-positive subsets. Co-occurrence clustering excluded repertoires with fewer than 30,000 or more than 120,000 public chains, plus five with anomalous nucleotide sharing. Held by TCRdb, this immuneACCESS table contains in-frame sequences only and omits some clones. Under half of the omission traces to an unresolved V gene where checked; the cause of the rest is unknown. The V and J calls and clone size were taken over from that table, and D and trimming were inferred from the DNA. This sample gives under 250,000 clones in total; 80% to 85% of them show up just once. The leading ten clones occupy 2.7% of the sample.

This clonotype originated in a woman aged 40 to 50 in good health and CMV-seronegative. Source material: PBMCs.

The CDR3 reads CSVAAGTGSYEQYF. The bases are TGCAGCGTTGCCGCCGGGACAGGGTCCTACGAGCAGTACTTC. The chain joins TRBV29-1 to TRBJ2-7, and 9 junctional nucleotides match TRBD1. For CDR1 and CDR2, the germline V gene lists SQVTM and ANQGSEA. V lost 4 bases and J lost 1 base, and the count of bases not matched to a germline gene is 5. There are 14 amino acids in the CDR3, from cysteine to phenylalanine inclusive. The retained sequence is limited to the CDR3, 42 bases, with the frame set at the first base.